This record covers a single TCR beta chain. Its antigen is unknown. The data were taken from a study of Ad26.COV2.S vaccination and SARS-CoV-2 variants. Overall study: The study gave Ad26.COV2.S intramuscularly, once or twice 56 days apart. Study results and limitations: Breadth and depth estimates from TCRs may understate total T cell responses. Recipients of vaccine and of placebo showed similar breadth of their non-spike TCR repertoires.

CDR1 is SGHTA and CDR2 is FQGNSA in the germline V gene. The CDR3 extends over 13 amino acids. V gave up 3 bases and J gave up 2 bases, with 7 bases separating them. Libraries were prepared by immunoSEQ multiplex PCR; TCRdb keeps only in-frame clonotypes and omits some of them. Of some 390,000 clones listed, about 88% are singletons. As for treatment: around 19 received Ad26.COV2.S at low or high dose, single or two shots; 5 received placebo; per-sample allocation not given. Sample collection was performed on day 63 after the first vaccine or placebo injection. The source of this sequence is a person between 18 and 59 years old who received the Ad26.COV2.S COVID-19 vaccine or a placebo. The sample in question was peripheral blood, obtained in a trial of Ad26.COV2.S vaccine versus placebo. The chain combines TRBV7-2 with TRBJ2-5; no definite D call. In nucleotides, the CDR3 is TGTGCCAGCAGCTTGGAAAGGCAAGAGACCCAGTACTTC. It is translated as CASSLERQETQYF.